These 7 T cell receptor beta chains were sequenced from one sample in a study of CD8 T cells in ankylosing spondylitis. General study findings and limits: Apparently characteristic of ankylosing spondylitis blood was a TCR beta motif (roughly 8 highly homologous variants).

Each CDR3 protein is one row after TCRdb ran MiXCR on the 5' RACE reads. The repertoire holds about 480,000 distinct CDR3 sequences, with roughly 18% as singletons. Their recognized antigens are unknown. The sequencing input was blood, either unsorted or a sorted T cell fraction (not recorded which). These receptors all stem from a male donor with ankylosing spondylitis.

The genes are TRBV20-1 and TRBJ2-3, with 8 bases aligning to TRBD2. The germline gives CDR1 DFQATT, CDR2 SNEGSKA (reference sequence). The CDR3 contains 14 residues. V gave up 3 bases and J gave up 5 bases; unmatched junction bases: 7. Written as DNA, the CDR3 is TGCAGTGCTAGCAGACGGGAGGGCCGAGATACGCAGTATTTT. Translating gives CSASRREGRDTQYF.

This clonotype was counted only a few times. The chain employs TRBV3-1 and TRBJ1-1; D may be TRBD1 (6 bases). Germline V gene sequence: CDR1 LGHDT, CDR2 YNNKEL (reference sequence). This CDR3 is 14 amino acids long. Trimming stripped 5 bases from V and 0 bases from J, with 10 bases between. Written as DNA, the CDR3 is TGTGCCAGCAGCTGGGGACAAGTGAACACTGAAGCTTTCTTT. It codes for CASSWGQVNTEAFF.

In its sample, this clonotype was seen a few times. This chain links TRBV20-1 with TRBJ2-7; 8 nucleotides line up with TRBD2. V was pared by 1 base and J by 3 bases, with 23 bases of the junction left unmatched. Germline loops: CDR1 DFQATT, CDR2 SNEGSKA (reference sequence). The CDR3 is 20 residues long. DNA of the CDR3: TGCAGTGCTAGAGTGTTAGCGGGATTATTCCTCTCCAGCGACAACTACGAGCAGTACTTC. The encoded protein is CSARVLAGLFLSSDNYEQYF.

The J gene is TRBJ1-2, the V gene TRBV12-3 or TRBV12-4; D is undetermined. There are 16 residues in the CDR3. Trimming cost V 3 bases and J 7 bases, with 21 bases left between them. The CDR3 DNA reads as TGTGCCAGCAGTTTGGTCGGCAGCCACCTTGGTGGTGGCTACACCTTC. Translated: CASSLVGSHLGGGYTF.

This clonotype was counted at least ten times. This sequence joins TRBV29-1 and TRBJ2-5; no clear D. The germline gives CDR1 SQVTM, CDR2 ANQGSEA. The CDR3 contains 12 residues. Trimming cost V 2 bases and J 5 bases, with 9 bases left between them. The CDR3 DNA reads as TGCAGCGTTGAAATACAGTCTGAGACCCAGTACTTC. This codes for CSVEIQSETQYF.

The rearrangement uses TRBV12-3 or TRBV12-4 and TRBJ1-5, with 7 bases identical to TRBD1. This CDR3 comprises 14 residues. Unmatched junction bases numbered 4, after V lost 6 bases and J lost 2 bases. The CDR3: CASRATGGNQPQHF. The CDR3 nucleotides are TGTGCCAGCAGAGCCACAGGGGGCAATCAGCCCCAGCATTTT.

The chain has TRBV30 and TRBJ2-7; TRBD1 agrees at 8 bases. The CDR3 extends over 13 amino acids. Germline loops: CDR1 GTSNPN, CDR2 SVGIG (reference sequence). V lost 1 base, J lost 3 bases, and 2 bases stayed unmatched. The CDR3 loop reads CAWSAGGLYEQYF. The DNA for the CDR3 is TGTGCCTGGAGTGCAGGGGGCCTCTACGAGCAGTACTTC.